The source of this T cell receptor (beta chain) is a study of T-cell memory formation after mild COVID-19. Study at large: TCR clusters largely stayed donor specific.

The CDR3 length is 13 residues. V was cut by 5 bases and J by 3 bases, with 13 bases left in between. Germline V gene lookup returns CDR1 GTSNPN and CDR2 SVGIG (reference sequence). The 5'RACE method, run with constant-segment primers, produced TCR alpha and TCR beta cDNA libraries (carrying sample barcodes and UMIs). TCRdb re-called the 5' RACE reads through MiXCR, storing one row per CDR3 protein. The repertoire has approximately 52,000 distinct CDR3 sequences, 9.3% of them found once; the top ten carry roughly 12%. Input material: PBMCs or a T cell subset sorted from them (not recorded which). The rearrangement links TRBV30 to TRBJ1-2; D not resolved. The source is an adult woman who had mild COVID-19 (a few samples of this study predate the infection). Cell type and time point are not known. CDR3 amino acids: CAWSDLTDYGYTF. The CDR3 DNA reads as TGTGCCTGGTCGGATCTAACTGACTATGGCTACACCTTC.